This TCR beta chain was obtained from a study of spatial heterogeneity in lung cancer. In the study overall: In the raw reads, each unique TCR and UMI combination was present more than ten times on average. Study-level points and caveats: At resection, ubiquitous expanded tumor TCRs appeared in blood more than at follow-up.

Described time point: sample taken at primary tumor resection. Unsorted whole RNA samples from tumor, nontumor lung or frozen PBMC were sequenced. Untreated early-stage non-small cell lung cancer patients, approximately 76 in total, were the donors. This CDR3 region has 15 residues. The germline V gene encodes CDR1 SGHRS and CDR2 YFSETQ. The ends lost 0 bases at V and 5 bases at J; junction bases unmatched: 4. Every TCR cDNA molecule bore its own unique molecular identifier. TCRdb recomputed calls from the 5' RACE reads with MiXCR, one row per CDR3 protein. The data hold 75,000 to 85,000 distinct CDR3 sequences, with about 20% observed a single time. In regard to this clonotype: Its target is not known.

This specimen consisted of PBMCs, obtained at surgery. The chain is built from TRBV5-1 and TRBJ2-1; 8 nucleotides match TRBD2. The sequence derives from a male donor with early-stage non-small cell lung cancer. The DNA for the CDR3 is TGCGCCAGCAGCTTGGGTCTAGCGGGCCACAATGAGCAGTTCTTC. The encoded protein is CASSLGLAGHNEQFF. Drawing the rest from reference TRBV5-1 and TRBJ2-1, the complete variable domain is KAGVTQTPRYLIKTRGQQVTLSCSPISGHRSVSWYQQTPGQGLQFLFEYFSETQRNKGNFPGRFSGRQFSNSRSEMNVSTLELGDSALYLCASSLGLAGHNEQFFGPGTRLTVL.